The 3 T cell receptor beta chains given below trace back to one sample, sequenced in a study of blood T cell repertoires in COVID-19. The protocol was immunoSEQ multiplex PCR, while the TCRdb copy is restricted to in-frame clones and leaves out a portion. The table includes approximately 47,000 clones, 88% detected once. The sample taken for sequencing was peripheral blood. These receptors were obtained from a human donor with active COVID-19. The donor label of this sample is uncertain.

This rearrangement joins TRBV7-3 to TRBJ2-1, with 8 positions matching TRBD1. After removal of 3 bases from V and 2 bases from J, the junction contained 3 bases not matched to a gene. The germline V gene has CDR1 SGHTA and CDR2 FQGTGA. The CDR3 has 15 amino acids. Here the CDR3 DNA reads TGTGCCAGCAGCTTGGACAGGGTCCCCTACAATGAGCAGTTCTTC. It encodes CASSLDRVPYNEQFF.

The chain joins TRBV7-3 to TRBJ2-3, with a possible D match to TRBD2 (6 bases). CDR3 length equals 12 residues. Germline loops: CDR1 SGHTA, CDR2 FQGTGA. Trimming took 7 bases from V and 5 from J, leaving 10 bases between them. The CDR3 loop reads CASTSGGDTQYF. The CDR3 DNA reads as TGTGCCAGCACCTCCGGGGGAGATACGCAGTATTTT.

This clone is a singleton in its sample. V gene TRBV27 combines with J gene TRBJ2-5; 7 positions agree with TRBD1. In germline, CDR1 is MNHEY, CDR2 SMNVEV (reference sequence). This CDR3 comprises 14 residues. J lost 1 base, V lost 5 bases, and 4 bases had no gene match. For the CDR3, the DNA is TGTGCCAGCAGTAACAGGGGACCCCAAGAGACCCAGTACTTC. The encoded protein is CASSNRGPQETQYF.